What follows are 23 T cell receptor beta chains derived from one specimen sequenced in a study of blood T cell repertoires in COVID-19. Profiling relied on immunoSEQ multiplex PCR, and the TCRdb table lists in-frame clones only, not all of them. The profile shows under 350,000 clones, roughly nine tenths of them singletons. The sequenced material came from PBMCs or T cells enriched from blood (not recorded which). The receptors shown here come from a man between 60 and 75 years old who had recovered from COVID-19.

The genes are TRBV7-3 and TRBJ1-1, with a weak D call TRBD1 (5 bases). The CDR3 is 16 amino acids. V was clipped by 2 bases and J by 1 base, with 14 bases between them. Germline V CDR1 and CDR2: SGHTA, FQGTGA. The CDR3, as DNA: TGTGCCAGCAGCTTAGACAGACGGGGGAGGAACACTGAAGCTTTCTTT. Translation gives CASSLDRRGRNTEAFF.

This clone was counted once. The CDR3 is CASSWRYRVSVGSGELFF. The CDR3, as DNA: TGTGCCAGCAGCTGGAGATACAGGGTCTCGGTTGGGTCCGGGGAGCTGTTTTTT. This chain joins TRBV7-8 and TRBJ2-2; D might be TRBD1 (6 bases). The germline V gene has CDR1 SGHVS and CDR2 FQNEAQ. The length of the CDR3 is 18 residues. V dropped 4 bases and J dropped 6 bases, with 24 bases sitting between them. Together with reference TRBV7-8 and TRBJ2-2, the CDR3 gives the full variable domain: GAGVSQSPRYKVAKRGQDVALRCDPISGHVSLFWYQQALGQGPEFLTYFQNEAQLDKSGLPSDRFFAERPEGSVSTLKIQRTQQEDSAVYLCASSWRYRVSVGSGELFFGEGSRLTVL.

The chain's CDR3 is CASSMRGGFNTEAFF. CDR3 nucleotide sequence: TGTGCCAGTAGTATGAGGGGGGGGTTCAACACTGAAGCTTTCTTT. The chain has TRBV19 and TRBJ1-1; TRBD1 might be the D (6 bases). CDR3 length equals 15 residues. The V and J ends lost 3 bases and 2 bases respectively, with 13 bases between them. Germline CDR1 is LNHDA and CDR2 is SQIVND (reference sequence).

This chain joins TRBV4-3 and TRBJ2-7; unclear D gene. Germline lookup yields CDR1 LGHNA and CDR2 YSLEER. The germline V and J ends were trimmed by 8 bases and 1 base, with 12 bases remaining between them. The CDR3 totals 13 residues. CDR3 sequence reads: CASAPGSSYEQYF. In nucleotides, the CDR3 is TGCGCCAGCGCGCCCGGGTCTTCCTACGAGCAGTACTTC.

The DNA of the CDR3 is TGCGCCAGCAGCCAAGGGACAGCCACGAACACTGAAGCTTTCTTT. Its protein product is CASSQGTATNTEAFF. The chain combines TRBV4-3 with TRBJ1-1, with D perhaps matching TRBD1 (6 bases). Trimming shortened V by 1 base and J by 1 base, and 10 bases separated the two germline ends. The V gene's germline CDR1 is LGHNA and CDR2 YSLEER. The CDR3 has 15 residues.

This sequence joins TRBV28 and TRBJ2-1; D is possibly TRBD2 (5 bases). V lost 3 bases, J lost 8 bases, and 17 bases lay in between. The CDR3 sequence is 15 residues long. CDR1 and CDR2 (germline): MDHEN, SYDVKM. The CDR3 here is CASSLRGPVDDEQFF. CDR3 bases: TGTGCCAGCAGTTTGCGAGGGCCTGTCGACGATGAGCAGTTCTTC.

The rearrangement uses TRBV5-1 and TRBJ2-5; the match to TRBD1 covers 7 bases. Per the germline V gene, CDR1 is SGHRS and CDR2 is YFSETQ. CDR3 size: 15 residues. After removal of 0 bases from V and 0 bases from J, the junction contained 2 bases not matched to a gene. The CDR3 loop reads CASSLGQGYQETQYF. The CDR3 DNA is TGCGCCAGCAGCTTGGGACAGGGTTACCAAGAGACCCAGTACTTC.

This clone was seen only a few times. CDR3 bases: TGTGCCAGCAGCATGGGACAGGGGGCAATCGGGGAGCTGTTTTTT. It encodes CASSMGQGAIGELFF. This chain joins TRBV9 and TRBJ2-2; TRBD1 agrees at 12 bases. The CDR3 length is 15 residues. The V and J ends lost 4 bases and 7 bases, in that order; junction bases with no gene match: 5. Per germline, CDR1 SGDLS and CDR2 YYNGEE.

The V gene is TRBV11-3, the J gene TRBJ2-1; TRBD1 might be the D (5 bases). CDR1 is SGHNT, CDR2 YENEEA, per germline. The length of the CDR3 is 15 residues. The V end was cut by 0 bases, the J end by 2 bases, with 8 bases between. CDR3 bases: TGTGCCAGCAGCTTAGACTTGGGGCCCTACAATGAGCAGTTCTTC. The encoded protein is CASSLDLGPYNEQFF.

This rearrangement joins TRBV5-4 to TRBJ1-4, with D possibly TRBD1 on 5 matching bases. The CDR3 length is 14 residues. Germline loops: CDR1 SGHNT, CDR2 YYREEE (reference sequence). V lost 2 bases to trimming and J lost 5 bases, with 10 bases between them. The CDR3 DNA reads as TGTGCCAGCAGCTTTCAGGGTTCAAATGAAAAACTGTTTTTT. It is translated as CASSFQGSNEKLFF.

The table lists this clone with a count of one. The J gene is TRBJ1-1, the V gene TRBV10-3; D not resolved. The CDR3 runs to 12 residues. The V gene's germline CDR1 is ENHRY and CDR2 SYGVKD. Trimming took off 9 bases at V and 1 base at J, with 9 bases between the two ends. The CDR3 spells CAIASGNTEAFF. DNA for the CDR3: TGTGCCATTGCGTCTGGGAACACTGAAGCTTTCTTT.

The rearrangement joins TRBV7-6 to TRBJ2-7, with 7 bases matching TRBD2. Germline V gives CDR1 SGHVS, CDR2 FNYEAQ. V shed 5 bases and J 6 bases; nucleotides not matched to a gene: 13. The CDR3 has 15 amino acids. The DNA of the CDR3 is TGTGCCAGCAGCGGAAAGCGGGACCCAAGCAGCGAGCAGTACTTC. As protein: CASSGKRDPSSEQYF.

The V and J genes are TRBV5-1 and TRBJ1-5; tentatively, D is TRBD1 (6 bases). CDR3 length: 22 residues. Germline CDR1 reads SGHRS; CDR2 reads YFSETQ. V lost 4 bases and J 0 bases, leaving 32 bases between the germline ends. This CDR3 is CASSPKSRLLKTTGPSNQPQHF. The CDR3 DNA follows: TGCGCCAGCAGCCCCAAGTCCCGGTTGTTGAAAACGACAGGCCCTAGCAATCAGCCCCAGCATTTT.

This clone has a handful of counts. The CDR3 region is CASSVGQIKLNTEAFF. The CDR3 coding sequence is TGTGCCAGCAGCGTGGGACAGATAAAACTGAACACTGAAGCTTTCTTT. The rearrangement links TRBV9 to TRBJ1-1; 7 positions agree with TRBD1. The CDR3 is 16 amino acids. J was trimmed by 0 bases and V by 2 bases; bases with no gene match: 7. CDR1 and CDR2 from the germline V gene are SGDLS and YYNGEE.

V gene TRBV20-1 combines with J gene TRBJ2-1; no definite D call. The CDR3 totals 10 residues. Germline V CDR1 and CDR2: DFQATT, SNEGSKA (reference sequence). Deletions cut 7 bases from V and 5 bases from J, with 6 bases between. This CDR3 reads CSVGDNEQFF. Here the CDR3 DNA reads TGCAGTGTTGGAGACAATGAGCAGTTCTTC.

This sequence joins TRBV11-2 and TRBJ1-5; TRBD1 matches at 7 bases. Germline V gives CDR1 SGHAT, CDR2 FQNNGV. The CDR3 runs to 13 residues. J was trimmed by 11 bases and V by 1 base; bases with no gene match: 5. The CDR3 region is CASSLAPTGSQHF. In nucleotides, the CDR3 is TGTGCCAGCAGCTTAGCTCCGACAGGGTCCCAGCATTTT. Drawing the rest from reference TRBV11-2 and TRBJ1-5, the complete variable domain is EAGVAQSPRYKIIEKRQSVAFWCNPISGHATLYWYQQILGQGPKLLIQFQNNGVVDDSQLPKDRFSAERLKGVDSTLKIQPAKLEDSAVYLCASSLAPTGSQHFGDGTRLSIL.

The chain links TRBV11-3 to TRBJ2-1; 11 bases match TRBD2. The CDR3 runs to 17 residues. V was pared by 0 bases and J by 2 bases, with 3 bases of the junction left unmatched. CDR1 and CDR2 (germline): SGHNT, YENEEA. CDR3 in amino acids: CASSLDLTSGTYNEQFF. CDR3 bases: TGTGCCAGCAGCTTAGATCTGACTAGCGGGACCTACAATGAGCAGTTCTTC.

This clone was counted once. The genes are TRBV4-2 and TRBJ1-1; D gene unclear. The V gene lost 0 bases and the J gene lost 5 bases, with 7 bases spanning the gap. Germline CDR1 reads LGHNA; CDR2 reads YNFKEQ. The CDR3 loop spans 13 amino acids. CDR3 nucleotides: TGTGCCAGCAGCCAAGATGGCAGGACTGAAGCTTTCTTT. Amino acids: CASSQDGRTEAFF.

The chain uses TRBV18 and TRBJ1-4, with a weak D call TRBD1 (6 bases). The germline V and J ends were trimmed by 6 bases and 2 bases, with 19 bases remaining between them. From germline, CDR1 is KGHSH and CDR2 LQKENI. The CDR3 sequence is 17 residues long. Written as DNA, the CDR3 is TGTGCCAGCTCTCGACGGACAGTAACGGCGACTAATGAAAAACTGTTTTTT. Translation: CASSRRTVTATNEKLFF.

CDR3 sequence (DNA): TGTGCCAGCAGTTACTCCTACGAGCAGTACTTC. Translation: CASSYSYEQYF. The V call is TRBV11-3, the J call TRBJ2-7; D is undetermined. Germline V gene lookup returns CDR1 SGHNT and CDR2 YENEEA. V shed 6 bases and J shed 0 bases, with 3 bases lying between them. The CDR3 runs 11 residues.

The gene calls are TRBV14 and TRBJ2-2, with TRBD1 identical over 7 bases. V lost 1 base and J lost 4; bases outside the gene matches: 6. Germline V gene lookup returns CDR1 SGHDN and CDR2 FVKESK. The CDR3 is 16 residues long. In DNA form, the CDR3 reads TGTGCCAGCAGCCAAGCCCGGACAGGCTTCACCGGGGAGCTGTTTTTT. This codes for CASSQARTGFTGELFF. Full variable domain (outside the CDR3, taken from reference TRBV14 and TRBJ2-2): EAGVTQFPSHSVIEKGQTVTLRCDPISGHDNLYWYRRVMGKEIKFLLHFVKESKQDESGMPNNRFLAERTGGTYSTLKVQPAELEDSGVYFCASSQARTGFTGELFFGEGSRLTVL.

This sequence joins TRBV4-1 and TRBJ1-2; D is uncertain. V was trimmed by 0 bases and J by 8 bases, leaving 10 bases between them. Looked up from germline, CDR1 is MGHRA and CDR2 is YSYEKL. This CDR3 contains 13 residues. CDR3 in DNA: TGCGCCAGCAGCCAAGAGAACTTGGTCGGCTACACCTTC. This codes for CASSQENLVGYTF.

The chain combines TRBV30 with TRBJ2-1; possible D gene TRBD1, 6 bases. CDR3 length: 13 residues. Germline V gene sequence: CDR1 GTSNPN, CDR2 SVGIG (reference sequence). Trimming left V 5 bases short and J 4 bases short, with 12 bases between. The CDR3 sequence is CAWEQGLYNEQFF. Here the CDR3 DNA reads TGTGCCTGGGAACAGGGCCTTTACAATGAGCAGTTCTTC.